The clone carrying this TCR beta chain has more than one count but fewer than ten. Its antigen is still unknown. The data stem from a study of cytomegalovirus exposure and HLA in healthy donors. General observations from the study: Researchers catalogued approximately 170 TCR beta chains as cytomegalovirus-associated. The tendency of first-cohort TCR clusters to co-occur in the 120 or so validation repertoires was the finding of a later analysis.

V lost 2 bases, J lost 5 bases, and 14 bases lay in between. CDR1 and CDR2 from the germline V gene are SGHRS and YFSETQ. The CDR3 totals 15 residues. Here immunoSEQ multiplex PCR was the method, and the copy in TCRdb shows in-frame clones only, minus some. The profile shows some 210,000 clones, roughly 84% of them singletons. The sample comprised PBMCs. V and J are TRBV5-1 and TRBJ2-1; D call uncertain. This TCR was recovered from a woman aged 18-35 years in good health and CMV-seropositive. The CDR3 protein is CASSFQSGRNNEQFF. CDR3 DNA: TGCGCCAGCAGCTTCCAATCTGGCCGTAACAATGAGCAGTTCTTC.